This TCR beta chain was identified during a study of blood T cell repertoires in COVID-19. The CDR3 sequence is 15 residues long. Germline V CDR1 and CDR2: MNHEY, SVGAGI. The V gene lost 4 bases and the J gene lost 8 bases, with 15 bases spanning the gap. Produced via immunoSEQ multiplex PCR; TCRdb's table is partial and in-frame only. The sample has 150,000 to 200,000 clones; roughly 90% are singletons. Sequencing used PBMCs or T cells enriched from blood (not recorded which). This clonotype was obtained from a woman in her 50s who had recovered from COVID-19. The V gene is TRBV6-5, the J gene TRBJ1-6; TRBD1 is a possible D gene (5 bases). The CDR3 spells CASSSLGGRDSPLHF. DNA of the CDR3: TGTGCCAGCAGTTCCCTGGGGGGTCGTGATTCACCCCTCCACTTT.